A single sample gave rise to the 29 T cell receptor beta chains below, sequenced in a study of blood T cell repertoires in COVID-19. Sequenced by immunoSEQ multiplex PCR; TCRdb stores in-frame clones only, minus some. This sample has about 73,000 clones, with roughly 88% found just once. Specimen: peripheral blood. The receptors were gathered from a man older than 75 with active or convalescent COVID-19.

This clone is a singleton in its sample. The chain carries TRBV27 and TRBJ1-5; no reliable D call. The CDR3 is 12 residues long. CDR1 and CDR2 from the germline V gene are MNHEY and SMNVEV (reference sequence). V was shortened by 6 bases and J by 5 bases, with 8 bases between the two germline ends. The CDR3 here is CASRTGDQPQHF. In nucleotides, the CDR3 is TGTGCCAGCAGAACCGGGGATCAGCCCCAGCATTTT.

This clone was counted only a few times. The chain carries TRBV11-3 and TRBJ2-3, with D possibly matching TRBD2 (5 bases). With 7 bases removed from V and 6 bases from J, the gap between germline ends came to 17 bases. This CDR3 has 14 amino acids. Germline V gene sequence: CDR1 SGHNT, CDR2 YENEEA. In nucleotides, the CDR3 is TGTGCCAGCACCATCCCCGGCAGCGGTGATACGCAGTATTTT. Its protein is CASTIPGSGDTQYF.

The chain employs TRBV5-1 and TRBJ2-7; maybe TRBD1 (5 bases). The germline V gene has CDR1 SGHRS and CDR2 YFSETQ. V shed 2 bases and J shed 2 bases, with 8 bases lying between them. The CDR3 is 13 amino acids. The CDR3 DNA sequence: TGCGCCAGCAGCTTCCAGGGTACCTACGAGCAGTACTTC. Translation: CASSFQGTYEQYF.

V usage is TRBV5-1 and J usage is TRBJ2-1; 10 nucleotides agree with TRBD1. The CDR3 spans 16 residues. The V segment lost 4 bases and the J segment 4 bases; nucleotides outside the gene matches: 8. CDR1 and CDR2 (germline): SGHRS, YFSETQ. The CDR3 spells CASSLRQGAQYNEQFF. The CDR3 region has the DNA TGCGCCAGCAGCCTTCGACAGGGGGCGCAATACAATGAGCAGTTCTTC.

The chain carries TRBV6-5 and TRBJ1-1; D remains ambiguous. Germline V lookup: CDR1 MNHEY, CDR2 SVGAGI. The germline V and J ends were trimmed by 2 bases and 6 bases, with 4 bases remaining between them. The CDR3 loop spans 11 amino acids. CDR3 in amino acids: CASSYRAEAFF. CDR3 DNA: TGTGCCAGCAGTTACCGTGCTGAAGCTTTCTTT.

The chain recombines TRBV5-1 with TRBJ1-6; 9 nucleotides match TRBD1. CDR1 is SGHRS, CDR2 YFSETQ, per germline. V was clipped by 4 bases and J by 10 bases; unmatched bases: 3. CDR3 length: 13 amino acids. This CDR3 reads CASSTGQGSPLHF. The CDR3 coding sequence is TGCGCCAGCAGCACCGGACAGGGGTCACCCCTCCACTTT.

The V call is TRBV28, the J call TRBJ2-4, with a possible D match to TRBD2 (5 bases). Trimming stripped 5 bases from V and 0 bases from J, with 17 bases between. Looked up from germline, CDR1 is MDHEN and CDR2 is SYDVKM. The CDR3 sequence is 17 residues long. The CDR3 coding sequence is TGTGCCAGCAGTCGCCCGAGGGCGCTCGTAGCCAAAAACATTCAGTACTTC. It yields the protein CASSRPRALVAKNIQYF.

This chain links TRBV2 with TRBJ1-4; tentatively, D is TRBD1 (6 bases). This CDR3 contains 15 residues. Trimming removed 4 bases from V and 6 bases from J, with 15 bases in between. Germline V lookup: CDR1 SNHLY, CDR2 FYNNEI. CDR3 sequence: CASSAEQGRYEKLFF. As DNA, the CDR3 is TGTGCCAGCAGTGCAGAACAGGGCCGCTATGAAAAACTGTTTTTT.

The rearrangement joins TRBV6-1 to TRBJ2-2; TRBD2 matches at 11 bases. J was trimmed by 6 bases and V by 4 bases; bases with no gene match: 13. The CDR3 spans 18 residues. CDR1 and CDR2 from the germline V gene are MNHNS and SASEGT. DNA of the CDR3: TGTGCCAGCAGTGCCAACCTAATTCTAGCGGGAGGACCCGGGGAGCTGTTTTTT. This sequence encodes CASSANLILAGGPGELFF.

The chain uses TRBV6-5 and TRBJ1-4; 7 bases fit TRBD1. The CDR3 runs 14 residues. With 6 bases clipped from V and 7 bases from J, the junction kept 8 bases outside the gene matches. Germline V gene data show CDR1 as MNHEY and CDR2 as SVGAGI. The CDR3 nucleotides are TGTGCCAGCAGCCGAGGGGGCCGGGGTGAAAAACTGTTTTTT. Protein sequence: CASSRGGRGEKLFF.

This clone was observed a single time. The chain is built from TRBV5-8 and TRBJ1-6; unclear D gene. The V and J ends lost 1 base and 8 bases respectively, with 10 bases between them. The CDR3 has 14 residues. CDR1 is SGHTS, CDR2 YDEGEE, per germline. CDR3 residues: CASSLRGWDSPLHF. The CDR3 coding sequence is TGTGCCAGCAGCTTGCGGGGTTGGGATTCACCCCTCCACTTT.

This clone has just one count. The chain couples TRBV6-6 to TRBJ2-3; D might be TRBD2 (5 bases). CDR3 size: 15 residues. The germline CDR1 and CDR2 sequences are MNHNY and SVGAGI (reference sequence). Trimming took 6 bases from V and 5 from J, leaving 18 bases between them. CDR3 nucleotides: TGTGCCAGCAGAAGGAGCGGTCAGGCGGGAGATACGCAGTATTTT. Its translation: CASRRSGQAGDTQYF.

The V call is TRBV3-1 (or the pseudogene TRBV3-2), the J call TRBJ2-5; 11 bases agree with TRBD2. The V segment lost 1 base and the J segment 0 bases; nucleotides outside the gene matches: 1. There are 16 residues in the CDR3. Germline-derived CDR1 and CDR2 are LGHDT and YNNKEL (reference sequence). The CDR3 DNA reads as TGTGCCAGCAGCCAAGTGGGACTAGCGGACCAAGAGACCCAGTACTTC. Residues: CASSQVGLADQETQYF.

Only a few counts were recorded for this clone. In nucleotides, the CDR3 is TGTGCCAGCAGTTACTTCGGGGACGAGCAGTACTTC. This gives the protein CASSYFGDEQYF. This sequence joins TRBV6-2 or TRBV6-3 and TRBJ2-7; TRBD2 might be the D (5 bases). The germline V and J ends were trimmed by 1 base and 5 bases, with 6 bases remaining between them. Germline V gives CDR1 MNHEY, CDR2 SVGEGT. The CDR3 runs to 12 residues.

The chain combines TRBV7-9 with TRBJ2-3; TRBD2 might be the D (6 bases). Germline V lookup: CDR1 SEHNR, CDR2 FQNEAQ (reference sequence). This CDR3 is built from 14 residues. V was cut by 2 bases and J by 2 bases, with 8 bases left in between. The DNA for the CDR3 is TGTGCCAGCAGCTTACGCGGGACCACAGATACGCAGTATTTT. Its protein product is CASSLRGTTDTQYF.

The table lists this clone with a count of one. V is TRBV7-9 and J is TRBJ1-3; unclear D gene. This CDR3 is built from 15 residues. Looked up from germline, CDR1 is SEHNR and CDR2 is FQNEAQ (reference sequence). V was trimmed by 5 bases and J by 2 bases, leaving 13 bases between them. The CDR3 protein is CASSGSGGTGNTIYF. The CDR3 DNA follows: TGTGCCAGCAGCGGTAGCGGTGGGACTGGAAACACCATATATTTT.

This chain joins TRBV5-4 and TRBJ1-2, with TRBD1 identical over 9 bases. CDR1 and CDR2 from the germline V gene are SGHNT and YYREEE (reference sequence). This CDR3 spans 17 amino acids. Losses at the gene ends were 4 bases for V and 6 bases for J; bases not matched to a gene: 16. CDR3 loop: CASSNPPPGQGYHGYTF. In nucleotides, the CDR3 is TGTGCCAGCAGCAATCCCCCTCCGGGACAGGGCTATCATGGCTACACCTTC.

Comment on this clone: Other nucleotide sequences from this sample produce the same CDR3. V usage is TRBV28 and J usage is TRBJ1-5; D is perhaps TRBD1 (6 bases). V lost 2 bases and J 7 bases, leaving 9 bases between the germline ends. Germline V lookup: CDR1 MDHEN, CDR2 SYDVKM. This CDR3 is built from 13 residues. CDR3 sequence reads: CASSLNRVQPQHF. CDR3 DNA: TGTGCCAGCAGTTTAAACAGGGTACAGCCCCAGCATTTT.

This clone occurred a few times. This chain uses TRBV5-6 with TRBJ2-3; possibly TRBD2 for D (7 bases). Germline CDR1 and CDR2: SGHDT and YYEEEE. Trimming cost V 4 bases and J 6 bases, with 18 bases left between them. The CDR3 is made up of 15 amino acids. CDR3 loop: CASSRGGAIGDTQYF. The CDR3 DNA follows: TGTGCCAGCAGCCGAGGGGGGGCCATCGGCGATACGCAGTATTTT. The whole variable domain, filled in from reference TRBV5-6 and TRBJ2-3, reads DAGVTQSPTHLIKTRGQQVTLRCSPKSGHDTVSWYQQALGQGPQFIFQYYEEEERQRGNFPDRFSGHQFPNYSSELNVNALLLGDSALYLCASSRGGAIGDTQYFGPGTRLTVL.

The chain employs TRBV28 and TRBJ2-3, with 8 nucleotides matching TRBD1. The CDR3 extends over 13 amino acids. Looked up from germline, CDR1 is MDHEN and CDR2 is SYDVKM. V lost 5 bases to trimming and J lost 3 bases; unmatched junction nucleotides: 1. The DNA for the CDR3 is TGTGCCAGCAGTAGGACAGGGACAGATACGCAGTATTTT. Protein product: CASSRTGTDTQYF.

This clone has just one count. This chain connects TRBV7-9 to TRBJ2-7; a possible D gene is TRBD1 (5 bases). CDR3 length: 13 residues. CDR1 is SEHNR and CDR2 is FQNEAQ in the germline V gene (reference sequence). V was trimmed by 7 bases and J by 4 bases, leaving 14 bases between them. The CDR3 DNA sequence: TGTGCCAGCATTCAGGGCCCTGGGTACGAGCAGTACTTC. This encodes CASIQGPGYEQYF. Full variable domain (rest looked up from reference TRBV7-9 and TRBJ2-7): DTGVSQNPRHKITKRGQNVTFRCDPISEHNRLYWYRQTLGQGPEFLTYFQNEAQLEKSRLLSDRFSAERPKGSFSTLEIQRTEQGDSAMYLCASIQGPGYEQYFGPGTRLTVT.

This clone is a singleton in its sample. The chain employs TRBV27 and TRBJ1-2, with TRBD1 as a possible D gene (5 bases). V was pared by 5 bases and J by 4 bases, with 20 bases between. CDR1 and CDR2 (germline): MNHEY, SMNVEV (reference sequence). The length of the CDR3 is 16 residues. The CDR3 nucleotides are TGTGCCAGCAGTCCGGGACTCCCCCTGGAGGGCTATGGCTACACCTTC. Encoded protein: CASSPGLPLEGYGYTF.

The rearrangement uses TRBV28 and TRBJ2-1; D may be TRBD1 (7 bases). Germline loops: CDR1 MDHEN, CDR2 SYDVKM. CDR3 length: 13 residues. V shed 2 bases and J shed 15 bases, with 17 bases lying between them. The CDR3 DNA follows: TGTGCCAGCAGTTTAGTGGAGGGGGCTCGGAGGTTCTTC. Translated: CASSLVEGARRFF.

The chain couples TRBV28 to TRBJ1-2; 7 nucleotides line up with TRBD1. J lost 7 bases, V lost 6 bases, and 11 bases had no gene match. In germline, CDR1 is MDHEN, CDR2 SYDVKM. The CDR3 has 14 residues. CDR3 amino acids: CASSLIQGLFGYTF. DNA of the CDR3: TGTGCCAGCAGCCTGATACAGGGGTTGTTTGGCTACACCTTC.

The V and J genes are TRBV28 and TRBJ2-5, with TRBD1 identical over 8 bases. Losses at the gene ends were 2 bases for V and 2 bases for J; bases not matched to a gene: 1. CDR3 length: 14 amino acids. CDR1 and CDR2 (germline): MDHEN, SYDVKM. CDR3 sequence (DNA): TGTGCCAGCAGTTTACAGGGGGCTCAAGAGACCCAGTACTTC. Translation: CASSLQGAQETQYF.

The rearrangement joins TRBV20-1 to TRBJ2-1, with 10 bases matching TRBD2. Per the germline V gene, CDR1 is DFQATT and CDR2 is SNEGSKA (reference sequence). The CDR3 has 16 residues. Germline trimming cut 3 bases from V and 4 bases from J; bases unmatched to any gene: 9. The CDR3 region is CSASNPASGSYNEQFF. Written as DNA, the CDR3 is TGCAGTGCTAGTAATCCGGCTAGCGGGAGTTACAATGAGCAGTTCTTC.

This chain connects TRBV27 to TRBJ2-2, with D maybe TRBD2 (6 bases). Germline assignment: CDR1 MNHEY and CDR2 SMNVEV (reference sequence). Trimming cost V 5 bases and J 5 bases, with 15 bases left between them. This CDR3 is 15 amino acids long. DNA of the CDR3: TGTGCCAGCAGTCCGGGACTCGGAGGGACCGGGGAGCTGTTTTTT. This gives the protein CASSPGLGGTGELFF.

This chain uses TRBV6-5 with TRBJ1-5; 9 bases are a match to TRBD1. Per the germline V gene, CDR1 is MNHEY and CDR2 is SVGAGI. Unmatched junction bases numbered 7, after V lost 4 bases and J lost 6 bases. The CDR3 is 15 residues long. The CDR3: CASSSGQGRSQPQHF. In nucleotides, the CDR3 is TGTGCCAGCAGTTCCGGACAGGGGCGGAGTCAGCCCCAGCATTTT.

The V and J genes are TRBV7-8 and TRBJ1-6; 9 bases are shared with TRBD1. This CDR3 has 15 residues. J was trimmed by 11 bases and V by 5 bases; bases with no gene match: 10. The germline gives CDR1 SGHVS, CDR2 FQNEAQ. DNA for the CDR3: TGTGCCAGCAGCCTAAATCAAGGACAGGGGCCACCCCTCCACTTT. Protein: CASSLNQGQGPPLHF.